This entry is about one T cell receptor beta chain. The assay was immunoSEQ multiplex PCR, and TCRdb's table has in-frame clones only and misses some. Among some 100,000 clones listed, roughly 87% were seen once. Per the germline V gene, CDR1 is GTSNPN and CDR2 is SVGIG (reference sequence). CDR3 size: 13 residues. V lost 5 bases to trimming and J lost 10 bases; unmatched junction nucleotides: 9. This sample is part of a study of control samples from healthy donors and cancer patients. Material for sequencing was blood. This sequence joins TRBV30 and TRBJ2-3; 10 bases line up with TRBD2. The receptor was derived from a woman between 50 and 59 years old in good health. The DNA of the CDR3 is TGTGCCTGGGGAATTAGCGGGGGGAGTTCGCAGTATTTT. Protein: CAWGISGGSSQYF.